The 9 T cell receptor beta chains below were found in one sample sequenced in a study of control samples from healthy donors and cancer patients (dated by TCRdb to the early 2020s). Library preparation used the immunoSEQ multiplex PCR assay. Here the immuneACCESS table is served through TCRdb, limited to in-frame sequences with V and J called. Missing clones are a known gap in these copies; in checked studies unresolved V genes cover under half, and the rest lacks a known reason. The sample profile shows around 100,000 clones; 80% to 95% of them were found once. Approximately 3% of the sample is in the top ten clones. The sequencing input was blood. The receptors were gathered from a human donor in good health. The donor label of this sample is uncertain.

The V and J genes are TRBV29-1 and TRBJ2-1; 7 bases map to TRBD2. This CDR3 has 13 amino acids. Germline V gene lookup returns CDR1 SQVTM and CDR2 ANQGSEA. With V trimmed by 7 bases and J by 7 bases, 10 bases remained unmatched. The CDR3: CSGWTRLVNEQFF. CDR3 DNA: TGCAGCGGCTGGACTAGATTAGTGAATGAGCAGTTCTTC.

Only a few counts were recorded for this clone. This chain joins TRBV12-3 or TRBV12-4 and TRBJ2-3, with 9 bases aligning to TRBD2. Germline trimming cut 8 bases from V and 8 bases from J; bases unmatched to any gene: 8. This CDR3 region has 13 residues. The CDR3 spells CASSAGGLTTQYF. The CDR3, as DNA: TGTGCCAGCTCCGCGGGGGGGCTAACTACGCAGTATTTT.

The rearrangement links TRBV6-5 to TRBJ1-6; D gene ambiguous. Per germline, CDR1 MNHEY and CDR2 SVGAGI. Trimming stripped 0 bases from V and 9 bases from J, with 6 bases between. The CDR3 extends over 13 amino acids. The CDR3 bases are TGTGCCAGCAGTTACTCCTCATTTTCACCCCTCCACTTT. It specifies CASSYSSFSPLHF.

This clone was counted once. The V gene is TRBV19, the J gene TRBJ2-2; D unresolved. The CDR3 is made up of 13 amino acids. Trimming pared 3 bases from V and 1 base from J, leaving 3 bases between. The germline V gene encodes CDR1 LNHDA and CDR2 SQIVND (reference sequence). CDR3: CASSIGNTGELFF. The CDR3 DNA sequence: TGTGCCAGTAGTATTGGGAACACCGGGGAGCTGTTTTTT.

V and J are TRBV6-2 or TRBV6-3 and TRBJ1-5; TRBD1 might be the D (5 bases). The CDR3 is 17 residues long. Germline CDR1 is MNHEY and CDR2 is SVGEGT. The germline V and J ends were trimmed by 6 bases and 2 bases, with 20 bases remaining between them. The CDR3 loop reads CASSQPPPRVGNQPQHF. The CDR3 DNA follows: TGTGCCAGCAGCCAACCTCCTCCCAGGGTTGGCAATCAGCCCCAGCATTTT.

The V gene is TRBV2, the J gene TRBJ1-1; TRBD1 matches at 10 bases. Trimming at V came to 7 bases and at J to 3 bases, leaving 8 bases not matched to a gene. CDR3 length: 15 residues. The germline V gene encodes CDR1 SNHLY and CDR2 FYNNEI. The CDR3 bases are TGTGCCAGCATGACGGGACAGGGGTGGGACACTGAAGCTTTCTTT. Translation gives CASMTGQGWDTEAFF.

The chain employs TRBV6-6 and TRBJ1-3; D gene uncertain. Germline values: CDR1 MNHNY, CDR2 SVGAGI (reference sequence). Trimming pared 7 bases from V and 3 bases from J, leaving 13 bases between. The CDR3 spans 14 residues. The CDR3 DNA reads as TGTGCCAGCACCCCGGTTGGCGGTGGAAACACCATATATTTT. Its protein product is CASTPVGGGNTIYF.

The chain is built from TRBV5-4 and TRBJ1-2; D ambiguous. Trimming removed 1 base at V and 0 bases at J, with 7 bases between. The CDR3 is made up of 14 amino acids. Germline loops: CDR1 SGHNT, CDR2 YYREEE (reference sequence). The CDR3 loop is CASSLWGANYGYTF. The CDR3, as DNA: TGTGCCAGCAGCTTGTGGGGAGCTAACTATGGCTACACCTTC.

The V gene is TRBV24-1, the J gene TRBJ2-1; perhaps TRBD1 as D (5 bases). The germline V gene encodes CDR1 KGHDR and CDR2 SFDVKD. Trimming took 0 bases from V and 3 from J, leaving 14 bases between them. The CDR3 loop spans 17 amino acids. The CDR3 DNA follows: TGTGCCACCAGTGATTTGGCCCCGCGACAGTTCTACAATGAGCAGTTCTTC. The encoded protein is CATSDLAPRQFYNEQFF.